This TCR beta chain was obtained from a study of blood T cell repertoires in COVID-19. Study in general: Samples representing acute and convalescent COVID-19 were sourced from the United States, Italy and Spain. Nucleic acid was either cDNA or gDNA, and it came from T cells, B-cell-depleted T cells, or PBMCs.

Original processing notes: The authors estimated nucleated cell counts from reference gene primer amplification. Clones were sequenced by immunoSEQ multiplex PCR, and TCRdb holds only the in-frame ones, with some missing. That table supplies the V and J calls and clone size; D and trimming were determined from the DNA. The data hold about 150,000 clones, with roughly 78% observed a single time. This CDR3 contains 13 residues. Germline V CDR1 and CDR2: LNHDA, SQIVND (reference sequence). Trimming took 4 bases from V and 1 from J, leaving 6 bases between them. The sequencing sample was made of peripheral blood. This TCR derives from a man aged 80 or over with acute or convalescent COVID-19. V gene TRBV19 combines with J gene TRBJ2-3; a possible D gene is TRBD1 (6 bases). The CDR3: CASSRGRTDTQYF. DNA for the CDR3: TGTGCCAGTAGTAGGGGGCGCACAGATACGCAGTATTTT. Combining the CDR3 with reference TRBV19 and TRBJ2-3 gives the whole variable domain DGGITQSPKYLFRKEGQNVTLSCEQNLNHDAMYWYRQDPGQGLRLIYYSQIVNDFQKGDIAEGYSVSREKKESFPLTVTSAQKNPTAFYLCASSRGRTDTQYFGPGTRLTVL.